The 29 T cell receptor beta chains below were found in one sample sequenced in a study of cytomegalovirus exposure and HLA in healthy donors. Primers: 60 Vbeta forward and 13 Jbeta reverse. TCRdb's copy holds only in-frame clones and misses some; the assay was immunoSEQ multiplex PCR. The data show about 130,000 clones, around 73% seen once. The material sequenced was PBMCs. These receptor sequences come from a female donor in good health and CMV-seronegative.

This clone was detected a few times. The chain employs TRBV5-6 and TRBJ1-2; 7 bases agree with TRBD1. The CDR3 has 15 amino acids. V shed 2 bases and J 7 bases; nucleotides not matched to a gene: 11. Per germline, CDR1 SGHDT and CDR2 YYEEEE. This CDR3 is CASSFTPGTAAGYTF. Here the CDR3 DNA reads TGTGCCAGCAGCTTCACGCCCGGGACAGCCGCTGGCTACACCTTC.

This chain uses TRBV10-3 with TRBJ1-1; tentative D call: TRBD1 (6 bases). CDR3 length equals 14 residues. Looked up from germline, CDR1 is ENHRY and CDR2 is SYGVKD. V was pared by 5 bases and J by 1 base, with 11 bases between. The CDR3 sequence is CAISRDKRNTEAFF. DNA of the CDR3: TGTGCCATCAGTCGGGACAAAAGGAACACTGAAGCTTTCTTT.

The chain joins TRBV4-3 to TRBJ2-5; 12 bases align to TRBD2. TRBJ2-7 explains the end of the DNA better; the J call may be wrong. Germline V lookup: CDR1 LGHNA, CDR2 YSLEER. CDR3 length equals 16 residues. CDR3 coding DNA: TGCGCCAGCAGCCCTTCGACTAGCGGGAGCTCCTACGAGCAGTACTTC. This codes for CASSPSTSGSSYEQYF.

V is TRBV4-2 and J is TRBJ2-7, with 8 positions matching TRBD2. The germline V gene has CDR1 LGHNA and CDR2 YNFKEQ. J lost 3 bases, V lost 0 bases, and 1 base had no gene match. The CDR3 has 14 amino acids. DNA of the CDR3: TGTGCCAGCAGCCAAGAAACTAGCGGCTACGAGCAGTACTTC. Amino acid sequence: CASSQETSGYEQYF.

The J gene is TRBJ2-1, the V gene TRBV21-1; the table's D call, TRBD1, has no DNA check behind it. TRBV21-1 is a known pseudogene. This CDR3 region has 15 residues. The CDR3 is CASSKVGQGDNEQFF. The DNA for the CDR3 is TGTGCCAGCAGCAAAGTGGGACAGGGGGACAATGAGCAGTTCTTC.

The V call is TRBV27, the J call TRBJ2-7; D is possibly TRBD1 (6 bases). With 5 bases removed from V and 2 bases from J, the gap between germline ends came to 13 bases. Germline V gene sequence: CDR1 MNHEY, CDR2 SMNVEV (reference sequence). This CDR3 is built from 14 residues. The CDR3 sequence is CASSPNRAPYEQYF. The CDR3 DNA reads TGTGCCAGCAGTCCGAACAGGGCACCCTACGAGCAGTACTTC.

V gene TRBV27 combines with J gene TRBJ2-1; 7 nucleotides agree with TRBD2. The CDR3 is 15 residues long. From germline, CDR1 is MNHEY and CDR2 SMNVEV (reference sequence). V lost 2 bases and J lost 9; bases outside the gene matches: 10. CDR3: CASSLTRAGEGEQFF. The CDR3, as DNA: TGTGCCAGCAGTTTAACGAGGGCGGGAGAGGGTGAGCAGTTCTTC.

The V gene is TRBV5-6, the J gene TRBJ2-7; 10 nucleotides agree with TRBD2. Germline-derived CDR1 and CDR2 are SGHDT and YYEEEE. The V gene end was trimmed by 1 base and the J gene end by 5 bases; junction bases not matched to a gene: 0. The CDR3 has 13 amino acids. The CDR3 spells CASSLLAGDEQYF. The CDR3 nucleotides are TGTGCCAGCAGCTTGCTAGCGGGGGACGAGCAGTACTTC.

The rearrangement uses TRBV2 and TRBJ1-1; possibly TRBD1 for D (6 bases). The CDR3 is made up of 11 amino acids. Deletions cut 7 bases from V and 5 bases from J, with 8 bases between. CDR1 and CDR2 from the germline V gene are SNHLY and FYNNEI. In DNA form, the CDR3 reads TGTGCCAGCAACAGGGTGACTGAAGCTTTCTTT. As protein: CASNRVTEAFF.

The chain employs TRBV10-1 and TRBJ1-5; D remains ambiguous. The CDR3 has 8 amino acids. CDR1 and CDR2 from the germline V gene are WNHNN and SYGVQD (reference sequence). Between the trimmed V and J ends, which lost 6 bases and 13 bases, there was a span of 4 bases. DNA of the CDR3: TGCGCCAGCAGGAGACAGCATTTT. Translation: CASRRQHF.

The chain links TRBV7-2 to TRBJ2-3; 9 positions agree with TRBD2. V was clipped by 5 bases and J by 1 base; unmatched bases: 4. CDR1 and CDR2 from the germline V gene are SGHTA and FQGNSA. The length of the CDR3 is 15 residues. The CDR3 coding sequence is TGTGCCAGCAGCCCCGGGACTAGCCGCACAGATACGCAGTATTTT. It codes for CASSPGTSRTDTQYF.

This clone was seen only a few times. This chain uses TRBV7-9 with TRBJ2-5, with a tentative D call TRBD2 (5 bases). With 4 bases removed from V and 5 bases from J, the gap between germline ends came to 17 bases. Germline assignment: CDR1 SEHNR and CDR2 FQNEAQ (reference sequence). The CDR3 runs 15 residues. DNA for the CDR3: TGTGCCAGCAGCTCCCTTGGTACCCCGGGGGAGACCCAGTACTTC. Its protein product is CASSSLGTPGETQYF. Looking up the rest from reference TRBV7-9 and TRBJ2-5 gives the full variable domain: DTGVSQNPRHKITKRGQNVTFRCDPISEHNRLYWYRQTLGQGPEFLTYFQNEAQLEKSRLLSDRFSAERPKGSFSTLEIQRTEQGDSAMYLCASSSLGTPGETQYFGPGTRLLVL.

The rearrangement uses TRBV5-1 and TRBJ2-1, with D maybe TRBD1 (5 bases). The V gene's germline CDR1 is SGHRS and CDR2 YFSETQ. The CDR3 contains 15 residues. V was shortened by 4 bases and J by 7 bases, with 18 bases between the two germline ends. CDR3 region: CASSPRPSQGNEQFF. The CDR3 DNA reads TGCGCCAGCAGCCCCCGTCCCTCCCAGGGAAATGAGCAGTTCTTC. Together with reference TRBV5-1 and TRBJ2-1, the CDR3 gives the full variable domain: KAGVTQTPRYLIKTRGQQVTLSCSPISGHRSVSWYQQTPGQGLQFLFEYFSETQRNKGNFPGRFSGRQFSNSRSEMNVSTLELGDSALYLCASSPRPSQGNEQFFGPGTRLTVL.

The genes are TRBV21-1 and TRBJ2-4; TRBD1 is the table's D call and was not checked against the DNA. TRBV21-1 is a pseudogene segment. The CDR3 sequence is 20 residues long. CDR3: CASSKPPETLFPQGENIQYF. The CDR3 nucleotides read TGTGCCAGCAGCAAACCTCCGGAGACCCTTTTCCCCCAGGGGGAGAACATTCAGTACTTC.

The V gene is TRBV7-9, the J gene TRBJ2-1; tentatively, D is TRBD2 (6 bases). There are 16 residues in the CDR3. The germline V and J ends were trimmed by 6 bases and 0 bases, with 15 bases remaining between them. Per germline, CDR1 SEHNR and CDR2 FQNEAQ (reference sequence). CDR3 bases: TGTGCCAGCAGGGGGAGCGGGTTACACTCCTACAATGAGCAGTTCTTC. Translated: CASRGSGLHSYNEQFF.

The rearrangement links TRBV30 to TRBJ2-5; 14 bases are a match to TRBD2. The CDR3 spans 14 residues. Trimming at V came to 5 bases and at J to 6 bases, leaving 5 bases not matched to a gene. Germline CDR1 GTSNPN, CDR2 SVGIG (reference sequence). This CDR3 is CAWPTSGRAKTQYF. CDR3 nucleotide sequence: TGTGCCTGGCCGACTAGCGGGAGGGCGAAGACCCAGTACTTC.

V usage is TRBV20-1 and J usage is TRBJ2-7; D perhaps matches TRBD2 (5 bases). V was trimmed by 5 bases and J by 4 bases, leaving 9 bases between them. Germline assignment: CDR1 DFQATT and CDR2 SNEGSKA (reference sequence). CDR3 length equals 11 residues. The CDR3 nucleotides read TGCAGTGCTGCGGGTTCTTACGAGCAGTACTTC. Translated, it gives CSAAGSYEQYF.

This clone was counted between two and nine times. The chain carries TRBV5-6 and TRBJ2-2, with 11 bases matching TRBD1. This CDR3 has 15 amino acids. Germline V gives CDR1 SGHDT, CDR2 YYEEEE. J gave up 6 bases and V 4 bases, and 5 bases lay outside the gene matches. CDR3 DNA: TGTGCCAGCAGCATACCGGGACAGGGGGCCGGGGAGCTGTTTTTT. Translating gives CASSIPGQGAGELFF.

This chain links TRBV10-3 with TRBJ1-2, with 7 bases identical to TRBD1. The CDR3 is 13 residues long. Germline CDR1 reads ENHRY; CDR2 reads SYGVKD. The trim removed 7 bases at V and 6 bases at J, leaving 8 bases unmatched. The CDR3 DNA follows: TGTGCCATCACCGAGGGACAGATGGATGGCTACACCTTC. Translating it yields CAITEGQMDGYTF.

The CDR3 protein is CASSQDGAGRPQETQYF. CDR3 DNA: TGCGCCAGCAGCCAAGATGGCGCGGGAAGGCCACAAGAGACCCAGTACTTC. The V call is TRBV4-3, the J call TRBJ2-5, with D perhaps TRBD2 (6 bases). The germline V gene encodes CDR1 LGHNA and CDR2 YSLEER. Deletions cut 0 bases from V and 2 bases from J, with 16 bases between. The CDR3 is 17 residues long.

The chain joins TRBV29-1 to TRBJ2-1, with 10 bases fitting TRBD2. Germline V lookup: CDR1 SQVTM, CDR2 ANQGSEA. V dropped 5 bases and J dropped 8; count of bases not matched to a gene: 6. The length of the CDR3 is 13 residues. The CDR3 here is CSVPSGSIDEQFF. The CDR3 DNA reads TGCAGCGTTCCTAGCGGGAGTATTGATGAGCAGTTCTTC.

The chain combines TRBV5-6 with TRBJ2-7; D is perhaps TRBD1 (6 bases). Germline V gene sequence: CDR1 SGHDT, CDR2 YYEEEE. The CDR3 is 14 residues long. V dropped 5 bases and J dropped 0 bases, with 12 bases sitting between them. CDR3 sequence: CASRAEDSSYEQYF. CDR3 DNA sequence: TGTGCCAGCAGGGCAGAGGACAGCTCCTACGAGCAGTACTTC.

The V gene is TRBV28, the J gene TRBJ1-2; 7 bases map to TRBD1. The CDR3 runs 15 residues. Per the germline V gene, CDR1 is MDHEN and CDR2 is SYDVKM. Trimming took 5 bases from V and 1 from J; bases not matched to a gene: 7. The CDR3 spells CASSPGTANNYGYTF. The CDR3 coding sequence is TGTGCCAGCAGTCCTGGGACAGCTAATAACTATGGCTACACCTTC.

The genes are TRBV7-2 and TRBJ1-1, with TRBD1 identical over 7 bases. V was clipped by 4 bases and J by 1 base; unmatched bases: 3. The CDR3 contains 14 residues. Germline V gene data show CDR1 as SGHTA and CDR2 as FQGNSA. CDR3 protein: CASSYGTANTEAFF. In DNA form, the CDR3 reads TGTGCCAGCAGCTACGGGACAGCGAACACTGAAGCTTTCTTT.

CDR3 protein: CASSYSRGSGYTF. The DNA for the CDR3 is TGTGCCAGCAGTTACTCGAGGGGGTCTGGCTACACCTTC. The chain uses TRBV6-6 and TRBJ1-2; possibly TRBD1 for D (6 bases). V lost 0 bases, J lost 7 bases, and 9 bases lay in between. Germline lookup yields CDR1 MNHNY and CDR2 SVGAGI (reference sequence). The CDR3 consists of 13 residues.

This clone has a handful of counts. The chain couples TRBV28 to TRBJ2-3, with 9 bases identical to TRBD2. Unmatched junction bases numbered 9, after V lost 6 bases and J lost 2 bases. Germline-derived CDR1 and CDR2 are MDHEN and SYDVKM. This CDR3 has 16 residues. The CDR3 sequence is CASSPPTSGYTDTQYF. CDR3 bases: TGTGCCAGCAGCCCCCCGACTAGCGGTTACACAGATACGCAGTATTTT.

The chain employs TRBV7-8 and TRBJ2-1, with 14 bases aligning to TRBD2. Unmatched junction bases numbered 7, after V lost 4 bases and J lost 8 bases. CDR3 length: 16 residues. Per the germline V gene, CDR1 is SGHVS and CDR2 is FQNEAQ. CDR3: CASSSRGTSGSDEQFF. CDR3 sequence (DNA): TGTGCCAGCAGCTCTCGCGGGACTAGCGGGAGTGATGAGCAGTTCTTC.

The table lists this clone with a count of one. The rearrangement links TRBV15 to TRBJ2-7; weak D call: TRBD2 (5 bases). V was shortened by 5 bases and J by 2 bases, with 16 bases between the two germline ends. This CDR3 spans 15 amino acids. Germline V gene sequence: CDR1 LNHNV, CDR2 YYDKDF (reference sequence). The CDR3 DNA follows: TGTGCCACCAGCTTTTCTCGGGGTGCTACCTACGAGCAGTACTTC. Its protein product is CATSFSRGATYEQYF.

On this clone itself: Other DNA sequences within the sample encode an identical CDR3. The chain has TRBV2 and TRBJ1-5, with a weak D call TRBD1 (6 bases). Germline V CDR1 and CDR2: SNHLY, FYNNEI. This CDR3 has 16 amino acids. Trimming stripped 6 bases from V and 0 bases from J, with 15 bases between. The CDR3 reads CASSLRGYTSNQPQHF. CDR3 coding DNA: TGTGCCAGCAGCCTCAGGGGATACACTAGCAATCAGCCCCAGCATTTT.